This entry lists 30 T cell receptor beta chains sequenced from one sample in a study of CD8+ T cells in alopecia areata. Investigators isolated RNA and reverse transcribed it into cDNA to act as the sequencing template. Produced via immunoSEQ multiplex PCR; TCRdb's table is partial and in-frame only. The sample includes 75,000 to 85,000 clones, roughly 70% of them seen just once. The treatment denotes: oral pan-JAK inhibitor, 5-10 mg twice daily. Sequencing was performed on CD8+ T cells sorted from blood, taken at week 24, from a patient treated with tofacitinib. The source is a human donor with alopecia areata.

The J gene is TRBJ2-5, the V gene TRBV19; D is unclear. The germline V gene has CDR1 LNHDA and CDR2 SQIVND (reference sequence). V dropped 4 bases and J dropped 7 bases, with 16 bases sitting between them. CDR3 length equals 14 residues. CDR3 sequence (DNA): TGTGCCAGTAGTACCGGTCCGCCAAGAGGGACCCAGTACTTC. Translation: CASSTGPPRGTQYF.

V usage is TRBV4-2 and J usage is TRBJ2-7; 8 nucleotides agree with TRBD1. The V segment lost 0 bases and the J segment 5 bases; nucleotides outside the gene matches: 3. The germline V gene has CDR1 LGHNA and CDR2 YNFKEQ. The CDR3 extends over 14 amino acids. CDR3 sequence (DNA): TGTGCCAGCAGCCAAGAGGACAGGGTTAACGAGCAGTACTTC. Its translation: CASSQEDRVNEQYF.

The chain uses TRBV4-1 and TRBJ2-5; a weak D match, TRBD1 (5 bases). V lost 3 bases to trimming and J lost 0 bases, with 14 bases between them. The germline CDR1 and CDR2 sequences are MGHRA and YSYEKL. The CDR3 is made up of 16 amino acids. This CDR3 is CASSHPAGFDQETQYF. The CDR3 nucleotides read TGCGCCAGCAGCCACCCAGCAGGGTTTGACCAAGAGACCCAGTACTTC.

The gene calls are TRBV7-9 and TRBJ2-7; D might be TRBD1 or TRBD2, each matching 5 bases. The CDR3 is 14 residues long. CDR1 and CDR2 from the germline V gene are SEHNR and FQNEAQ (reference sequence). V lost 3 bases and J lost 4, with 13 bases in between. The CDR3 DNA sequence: TGTGCCAGCAGCTTGGGCGAGGGGATTTACGAGCAGTACTTC. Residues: CASSLGEGIYEQYF.

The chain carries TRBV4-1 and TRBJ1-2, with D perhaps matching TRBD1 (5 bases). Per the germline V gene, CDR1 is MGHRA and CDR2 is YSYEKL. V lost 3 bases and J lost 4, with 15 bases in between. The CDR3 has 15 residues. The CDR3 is CASSHTAGQVYGYTF. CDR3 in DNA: TGCGCCAGCAGCCATACCGCGGGGCAGGTCTATGGCTACACCTTC.

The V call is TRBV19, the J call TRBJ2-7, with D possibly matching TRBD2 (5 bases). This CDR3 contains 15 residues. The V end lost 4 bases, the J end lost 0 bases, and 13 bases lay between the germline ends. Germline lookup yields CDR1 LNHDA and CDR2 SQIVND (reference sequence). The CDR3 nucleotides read TGTGCCAGTAGTACGTGGACTGATAGCTCCTACGAGCAGTACTTC. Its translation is CASSTWTDSSYEQYF.

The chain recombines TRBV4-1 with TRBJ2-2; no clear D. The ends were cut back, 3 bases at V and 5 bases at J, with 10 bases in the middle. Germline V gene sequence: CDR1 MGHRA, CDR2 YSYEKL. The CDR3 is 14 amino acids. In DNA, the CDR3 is TGCGCCAGCAGCCACCCAGGAAGTACCGGGGAGCTGTTTTTT. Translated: CASSHPGSTGELFF.

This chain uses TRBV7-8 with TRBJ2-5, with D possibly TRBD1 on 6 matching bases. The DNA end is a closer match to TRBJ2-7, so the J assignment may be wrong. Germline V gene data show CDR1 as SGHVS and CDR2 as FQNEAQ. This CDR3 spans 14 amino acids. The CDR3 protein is CASRHRASTYEQYF. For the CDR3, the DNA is TGTGCCAGCAGGCACAGGGCCTCCACCTACGAGCAGTACTTC.

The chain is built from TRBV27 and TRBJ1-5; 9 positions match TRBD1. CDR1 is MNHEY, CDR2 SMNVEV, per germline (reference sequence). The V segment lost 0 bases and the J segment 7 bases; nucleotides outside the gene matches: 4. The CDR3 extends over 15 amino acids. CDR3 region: CASSLSLTGGQPQHF. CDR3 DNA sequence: TGTGCCAGCAGTTTATCTCTTACAGGGGGCCAGCCCCAGCATTTT.

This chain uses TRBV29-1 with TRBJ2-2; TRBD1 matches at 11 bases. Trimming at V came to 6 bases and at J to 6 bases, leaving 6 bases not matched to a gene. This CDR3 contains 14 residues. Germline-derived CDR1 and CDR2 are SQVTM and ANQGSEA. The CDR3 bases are TGCAGCGTCCAAACGGACAGGGGGCCCGGGGAGCTGTTTTTT. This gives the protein CSVQTDRGPGELFF.

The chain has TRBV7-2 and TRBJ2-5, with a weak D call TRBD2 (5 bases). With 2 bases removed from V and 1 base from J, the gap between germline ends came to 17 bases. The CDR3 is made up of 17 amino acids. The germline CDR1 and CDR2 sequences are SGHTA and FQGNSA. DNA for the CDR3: TGTGCCAGCAGCTTAAGAATGACTAATAGGCCCCAAGAGACCCAGTACTTC. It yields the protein CASSLRMTNRPQETQYF.

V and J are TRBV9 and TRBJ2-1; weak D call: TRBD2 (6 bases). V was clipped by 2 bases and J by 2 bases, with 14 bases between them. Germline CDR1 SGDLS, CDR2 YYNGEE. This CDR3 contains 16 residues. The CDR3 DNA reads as TGTGCCAGCAGCGTCGGGACTTTACAAGCCTACAATGAGCAGTTCTTC. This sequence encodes CASSVGTLQAYNEQFF.

CDR3 coding DNA: TGTGCCACCAGCGGGCGGTGGGACAGGGGAGAAAATTCACCCCTCCACTTT. This translates into CATSGRWDRGENSPLHF. The chain recombines TRBV15 with TRBJ1-6; 10 positions agree with TRBD1. CDR3 length equals 17 residues. The ends lost 5 bases at V and 7 bases at J; junction bases unmatched: 11. The germline V gene has CDR1 LNHNV and CDR2 YYDKDF (reference sequence).

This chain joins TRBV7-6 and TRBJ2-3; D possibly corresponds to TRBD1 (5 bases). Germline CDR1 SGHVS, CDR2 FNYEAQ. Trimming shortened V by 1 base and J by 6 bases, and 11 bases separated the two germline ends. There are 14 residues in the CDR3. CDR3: CASSLGAGLDTQYF. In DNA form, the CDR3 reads TGTGCCAGCAGCTTAGGGGCAGGGTTGGATACGCAGTATTTT.

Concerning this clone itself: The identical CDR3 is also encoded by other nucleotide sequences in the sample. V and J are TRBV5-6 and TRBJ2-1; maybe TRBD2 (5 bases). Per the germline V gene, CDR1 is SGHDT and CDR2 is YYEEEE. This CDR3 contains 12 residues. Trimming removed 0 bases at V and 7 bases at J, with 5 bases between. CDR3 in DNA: TGTGCCAGCAGCTTGGGCGGGAATGAGCAGTTCTTC. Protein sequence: CASSLGGNEQFF.

For the CDR3, the DNA is TGTGCCAGCAGCCGACAGGGCTTAGGCACTGAAGCTTTCTTT. Residues: CASSRQGLGTEAFF. The chain combines TRBV27 with TRBJ1-1, with TRBD1 identical over 7 bases. The J segment lost 4 bases and the V segment lost 6 bases, leaving 8 bases of the junction unmatched. The CDR3 spans 14 residues. The V gene's germline CDR1 is MNHEY and CDR2 SMNVEV (reference sequence).

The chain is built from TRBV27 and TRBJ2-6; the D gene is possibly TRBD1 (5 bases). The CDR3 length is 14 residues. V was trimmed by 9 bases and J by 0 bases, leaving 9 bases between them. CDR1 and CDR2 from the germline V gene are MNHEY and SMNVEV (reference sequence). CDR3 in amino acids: CASSGFSGANVLTF. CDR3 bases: TGTGCCAGTTCAGGGTTCTCTGGGGCCAACGTCCTGACTTTC.

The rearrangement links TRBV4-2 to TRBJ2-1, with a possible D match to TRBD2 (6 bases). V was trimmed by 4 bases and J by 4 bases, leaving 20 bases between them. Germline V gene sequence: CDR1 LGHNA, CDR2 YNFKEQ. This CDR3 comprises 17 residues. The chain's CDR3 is CASSPPGPSGLYNEQFF. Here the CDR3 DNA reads TGTGCCAGCAGCCCTCCGGGACCCTCGGGACTTTACAATGAGCAGTTCTTC.

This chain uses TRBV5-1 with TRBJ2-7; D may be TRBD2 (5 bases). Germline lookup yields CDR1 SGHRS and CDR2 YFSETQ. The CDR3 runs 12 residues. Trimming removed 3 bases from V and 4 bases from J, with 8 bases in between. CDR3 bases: TGCGCCAGCAGCTCGGGATGGTACGAGCAGTACTTC. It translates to CASSSGWYEQYF.

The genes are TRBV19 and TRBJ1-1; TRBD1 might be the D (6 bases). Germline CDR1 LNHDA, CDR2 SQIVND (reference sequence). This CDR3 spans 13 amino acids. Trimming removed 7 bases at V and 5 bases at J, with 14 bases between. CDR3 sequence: CASNLDRRTEAFF. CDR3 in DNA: TGTGCCAGTAACCTCGACAGGAGAACTGAAGCTTTCTTT. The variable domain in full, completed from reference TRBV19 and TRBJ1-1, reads DGGITQSPKYLFRKEGQNVTLSCEQNLNHDAMYWYRQDPGQGLRLIYYSQIVNDFQKGDIAEGYSVSREKKESFPLTVTSAQKNPTAFYLCASNLDRRTEAFFGQGTRLTVV.

This CDR3 reads CASTRRLAVQETQYF. CDR3 DNA: TGTGCCAGCACCCGAAGACTAGCGGTCCAAGAGACCCAGTACTTC. The J gene is TRBJ2-5, the V gene TRBV2, with TRBD2 matching 9 bases. The J segment lost 1 base and the V segment lost 7 bases, leaving 7 bases of the junction unmatched. Germline CDR1 is SNHLY and CDR2 is FYNNEI. The CDR3 runs to 15 residues. Full variable domain (rest looked up from reference TRBV2 and TRBJ2-5): EPEVTQTPSHQVTQMGQEVILRCVPISNHLYFYWYRQILGQKVEFLVSFYNNEISEKSEIFDDQFSVERPDGSNFTLKIRSTKLEDSAMYFCASTRRLAVQETQYFGPGTRLLVL.

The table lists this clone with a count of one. CDR3: CASSQGQGALEQFF. For the CDR3, the DNA is TGCGCCAGCAGCCAAGGACAGGGGGCGCTTGAGCAGTTCTTC. The chain carries TRBV4-3 and TRBJ2-1; TRBD1 matches 10 bases. Looked up from germline, CDR1 is LGHNA and CDR2 is YSLEER. With V trimmed by 1 base and J by 9 bases, 3 bases remained unmatched. This CDR3 comprises 14 residues.

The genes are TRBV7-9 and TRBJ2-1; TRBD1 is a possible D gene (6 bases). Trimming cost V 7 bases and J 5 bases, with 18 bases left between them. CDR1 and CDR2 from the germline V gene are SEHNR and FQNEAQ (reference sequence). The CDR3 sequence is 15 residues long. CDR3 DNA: TGTGCCAGCAACGCGCTCAGGGACATAAACAATGAGCAGTTCTTC. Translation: CASNALRDINNEQFF.

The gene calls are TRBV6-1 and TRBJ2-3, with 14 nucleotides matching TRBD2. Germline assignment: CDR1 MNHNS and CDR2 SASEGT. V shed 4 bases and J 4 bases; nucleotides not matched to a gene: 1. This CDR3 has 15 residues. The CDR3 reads CASSGLAGGPDTQYF. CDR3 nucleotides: TGTGCCAGCAGTGGACTAGCGGGAGGGCCAGATACGCAGTATTTT.

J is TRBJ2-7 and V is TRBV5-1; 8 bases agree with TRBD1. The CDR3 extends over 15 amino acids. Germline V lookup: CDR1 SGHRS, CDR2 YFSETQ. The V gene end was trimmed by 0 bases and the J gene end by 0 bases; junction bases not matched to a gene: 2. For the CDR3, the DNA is TGCGCCAGCAGCTTGGGACAGGGGAGCTCCTACGAGCAGTACTTC. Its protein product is CASSLGQGSSYEQYF. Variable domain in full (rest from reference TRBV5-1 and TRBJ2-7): KAGVTQTPRYLIKTRGQQVTLSCSPISGHRSVSWYQQTPGQGLQFLFEYFSETQRNKGNFPGRFSGRQFSNSRSEMNVSTLELGDSALYLCASSLGQGSSYEQYFGPGTRLTVT.

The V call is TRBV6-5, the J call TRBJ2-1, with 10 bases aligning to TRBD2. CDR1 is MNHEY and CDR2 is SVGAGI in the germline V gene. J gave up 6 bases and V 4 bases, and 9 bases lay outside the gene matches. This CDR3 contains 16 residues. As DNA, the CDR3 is TGTGCCAGCAGTTCGCCGCTAGCGGGGGAGCCCAATGAGCAGTTCTTC. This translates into CASSSPLAGEPNEQFF.

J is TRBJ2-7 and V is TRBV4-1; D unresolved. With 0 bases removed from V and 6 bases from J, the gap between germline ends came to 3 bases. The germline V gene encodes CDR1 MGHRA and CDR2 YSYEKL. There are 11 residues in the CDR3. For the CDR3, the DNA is TGCGCCAGCAGCCAAGACGGCGAGCAGTACTTC. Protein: CASSQDGEQYF.

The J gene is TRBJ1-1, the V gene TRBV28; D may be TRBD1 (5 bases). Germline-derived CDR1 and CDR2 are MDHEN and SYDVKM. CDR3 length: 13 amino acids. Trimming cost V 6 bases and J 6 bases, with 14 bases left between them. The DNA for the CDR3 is TGTGCCAGCAGCATGGGACCGGGCGCTGAAGCTTTCTTT. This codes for CASSMGPGAEAFF.

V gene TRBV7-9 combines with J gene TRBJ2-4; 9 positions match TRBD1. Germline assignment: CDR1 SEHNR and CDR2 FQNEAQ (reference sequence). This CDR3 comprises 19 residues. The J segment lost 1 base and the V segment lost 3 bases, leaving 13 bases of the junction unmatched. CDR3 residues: CASSFFRTGEDGAKNIQYF. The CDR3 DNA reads TGTGCCAGCAGCTTTTTCAGGACAGGGGAAGATGGGGCCAAAAACATTCAGTACTTC.

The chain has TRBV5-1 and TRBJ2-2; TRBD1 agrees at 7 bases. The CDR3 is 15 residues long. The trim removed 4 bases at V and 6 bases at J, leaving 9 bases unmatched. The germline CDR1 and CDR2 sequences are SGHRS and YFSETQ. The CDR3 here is CASSLDRDGSGELFF. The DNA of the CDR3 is TGCGCCAGCAGCCTCGACAGGGATGGGTCCGGGGAGCTGTTTTTT.